This TCR beta chain was captured by sequencing in a study of cytomegalovirus exposure and HLA in healthy donors listed by TCRdb under 2017. With respect to the entire study: An earlier analysis of about 530 of the donors reported about 280 Gb of sequence data and around 110 million unique TCR beta sequences obtained from about 200 million T cells. About 310 gigabases of sequencing data and tens of millions of unique TCR sequences were included in an early release covering 550 to 650 HLA-typed donors. Of the 300 to 500 genotyped donors, 81% were placed in the genetic ancestry cluster associated with self-reported Caucasian donors. The aim of the study was to test whether cataloging public T cell receptors could identify signatures of past pathogen exposure. The study profiled the T cell repertoires of 550 to 700 subjects by immunosequencing and related them to cytomegalovirus serostatus. In addition to the first cohort of 666 subjects, a separate validation cohort of over 90 different subjects was used. High-throughput TCR immunosequencing, statistical association of individual TCRs with disease status, and machine learning were combined to predict cytomegalovirus infection status. A later analysis re-analyzed previously published TCR beta repertoires from 600 to 850 donors and added high-resolution HLA genotyping to study TCR occurrence patterns. In the later analysis, no new phenotypic data were used to find candidate immune exposures; instead, reliance was placed on TCR beta sequences and their occurrence across donors. An earlier analysis of about 620 of the donors applied high-throughput TCR beta sequencing to assess whether each TCR beta V gene segment acted as functional or pseudogenic. Donor age, sex, ethnicity and CMV serostatus were collected together with the repertoire data. A later genetic analysis took genome-wide SNP genotypes for about 55% of the 666 donors and used that subset as a discovery cohort. Every discovery cohort repertoire had been produced on one sequencing platform. HLA typing covered class I and class II loci at four-digit resolution. Typing coverage varied by locus: about 620-630 donors for A, B, C, DRB1 and DQB1; roughly 510 for DQA1; nearly 610 for DPA1; more than 450 for DPB1. About five DR-DQ haplotypes were handled as single units for association and clustering, since linkage in the cohort was strong. On average, about 240,000 unique TCR beta nucleotide sequences were sequenced per donor among 398 genotyped donors of the cohort, with about 17% of those sequences being non-productive. What the work shows at the level of the full study, not this receptor alone: In a later analysis, HLA-associated TCR beta chains were found to be more clonally expanded and to have lower generation probabilities than equally common non-associated chains. In this cohort, only TCR beta chains were sequenced, and detectable features were limited by the absence of alpha or paired-chain data. In vitro tests confirmed that three of the cytomegalovirus-associated TCR beta chains recognize cytomegalovirus antigens. Compared with the 666-donor mean, donors in an Asian-associated ancestry cluster had fewer N-insertions in productive TCRs, according to a later genetic analysis. In an earlier analysis of roughly 500 of the donors, most TCR beta V segments appeared in productive rearrangements about 90% or about 30% of the time, broadly matching IMGT annotations. In a later analysis, TCR association rates were found to vary across HLA loci, with the most associated TCRs seen for DRB1 alleles and the fewest for HLA-C alleles. Some IMGT-functional V segments, including TRBV6-2 and TRBV6-3, could not be distinguished by the 87-base-pair reads and were therefore excluded. A further reported finding was that TCR beta sequences accurately predicted the HLA-A and HLA-B alleles for most subjects in the first cohort. A cluster of highly shared sequence variants was judged likely to represent a technical artifact of the sequencing pipeline. For the cohort, immune exposure information was limited to CMV serostatus. In a later genetic analysis, a missense DCLRE1C variant was associated with V-gene and J-gene trimming of TCR beta chains, and the association was replicated in an independent cohort. Because HLA typing was unavailable for some donors at each locus, only the typed subset was used in association tests. When HLA alleles, especially DR and DQ, strongly co-occurred, attributing TCR associations to individual alleles was difficult. A total of some 180 TCR beta chains were listed by the study as associated with cytomegalovirus. The authors suggested that the approach could potentially be extended to other disease states and immunological phenotypes. Cytomegalovirus status was reported to be diagnosed by the classifier with high specificity and sensitivity in both the original and validation cohorts. Because counts were too low, roughly 16 rarely observed V segments, including chromosome 9 orphons, were left out of the earlier analysis of 587 of the donors. A later analysis associated roughly 17,000 TCR beta sequences with specific HLA alleles at a false discovery rate of 0.05. In a later analysis, several top co-occurrence clusters were reported to appear linked to parvovirus B19, influenza, CMV and Epstein-Barr virus. Correlated functional status among segregating V segments might reflect linkage disequilibrium, but an unknown experimental factor could not be ruled out. While some public TCRs were present in many individuals, most TCR sequences turned up only very rarely across donors. A later analysis found that most CMV-associated TCR beta chains appeared HLA-restricted, with HLA associations seemingly driven largely by CMV exposure. The presence/absence analyses assumed that sequencing depth was roughly uniform across donors, and that assumption may not be true.

The germline V gene encodes CDR1 SQVTM and CDR2 ANQGSEA. V sheds 7 bases and J sheds 0 bases, leaving 9 bases between their ends. Taken from cysteine to phenylalanine, the CDR3 has 12 residues. The sequence is cut down to CDR3 DNA, 36 bases in frame from base 1. The cohort consisted of fewer than 700 healthy bone marrow donors. At the time of sampling, every cohort member was nominally healthy, though immune exposures that went unrecorded were likely present. The donor was CMV seronegative and was included in the group of about 400 seronegative cohort members. A peripheral blood sample was collected from each donor, and TCR beta sequencing was performed on peripheral blood mononuclear cells. The Qiagen DNeasy Blood Extraction Kit was used to extract genomic DNA from the blood cell samples. Library creation used the immunoSEQ multiplex PCR assay. For the multiplex PCR, a mixture combining 60 forward primers for TCR Vbeta segments and 13 reverse primers for TCR Jbeta segments was used. The CDR3 region of rearranged TCR beta genes was amplified from genomic DNA by a multiplex PCR assay. Amplified TCR beta libraries were sequenced as 87-base-pair reads on the Illumina HiSeq System. On the authors' methods: In a later analysis, tens of millions of unique TCR beta chains were counted across the roughly 610 repertoires, and around 10 million of these chains were shared by at least two donors. Raw reads were error-corrected and collapsed into unique sequences by a nearest-neighbor algorithm in which closely related sequences were merged to remove PCR and sequencing errors. V, D and J gene segments were assigned by aligning CDR3 sequences to IMGT reference sequences. For a sequence to be retained, a match of at least six nucleotides was required to both a V gene segment and a J gene segment. A rearrangement was called productive if the CDR3 had no stop codons and remained in frame with V and J, and every other rearrangement was called non-productive. CDR3 was defined by IMGT convention, running from the second conserved V-encoded cysteine to the conserved J-encoded phenylalanine. Sequences without an unambiguous match to a single V gene segment were excluded from the earlier analysis of approximately 600 of the donors. In an earlier analysis of a few hundred of the donors, V segments were called functional above 56.7% productive rearrangements and were called segregating when the between-donor standard deviation exceeded 5%. A statistical classification framework was built to diagnose cytomegalovirus status from the catalog of TCR beta chain sequences. A later analysis assigned V and J genes by comparing TCR nucleotide sequences with IMGT/GENE-DB human TR gene sequences. The TCRdist pipeline was used in a later analysis to assign CDR3 sequences and most-parsimonious VDJ recombination scenarios. In a later analysis, every TCR beta chain was defined by the combination of its CDR3 amino acid sequence and its V-gene family, and reads without a unique V-gene family were dropped. A later analysis removed 592 highly shared, low-generation-probability nucleotide sequences to deal with suspected cross-contamination and a sequencing artifact. For each public chain, a later analysis derived a clonal expansion index from normalized ranks of inferred template counts within each repertoire. In a later analysis, generation probabilities were computed with a VDJ recombination model fitted to out-of-frame rearrangements, and the resulting probabilities were checked against IGoR. Hypergeometric tests were used in a later analysis to score TCR-TCR, TCR-HLA and TCR-CMV co-occurrence, with a repertoire-size bias correction applied to the TCR pairs. False discovery rates were estimated in a later analysis by permuting HLA or CMV assignments 20 times. In a later analysis, co-occurring TCRs were grouped using DBSCAN, with TCRdist sequence similarity added in when clustering inside HLA-allele-positive subsets. Repertoires with fewer than 30,000 or more than 120,000 public chains were left out of co-occurrence clustering, as were five repertoires with anomalous nucleotide sharing. The immuneACCESS repertoire file appears here via TCRdb, limited to in-frame rearrangements. These files lack a portion of the clones; in checked studies, under half of the deficit traces to unresolved V genes, and the cause of the others is not known. That table furnishes V, J and clone size, whereas the DNA furnished D and trimming. For this sample there are 200,000 to 250,000 clones; 76% appear just once. Together, the top ten hold 0.63% of the sample.

This clone was seen only a few times. What this receptor recognizes is not known. No base qualities exist here, and no much larger clone lies one base off it. The sequence is built from TRBV29-1 and TRBJ1-1; a weak D assignment points to TRBD1 (6 bases agree). Sequencing was performed on PBMCs. The clonotype comes from a young man in good health and CMV-seronegative. The nucleotide sequence reads TGCAGCGGGGGACACCTGAACACTGAAGCTTTCTTT. Its protein reads: CSGGHLNTEAFF.